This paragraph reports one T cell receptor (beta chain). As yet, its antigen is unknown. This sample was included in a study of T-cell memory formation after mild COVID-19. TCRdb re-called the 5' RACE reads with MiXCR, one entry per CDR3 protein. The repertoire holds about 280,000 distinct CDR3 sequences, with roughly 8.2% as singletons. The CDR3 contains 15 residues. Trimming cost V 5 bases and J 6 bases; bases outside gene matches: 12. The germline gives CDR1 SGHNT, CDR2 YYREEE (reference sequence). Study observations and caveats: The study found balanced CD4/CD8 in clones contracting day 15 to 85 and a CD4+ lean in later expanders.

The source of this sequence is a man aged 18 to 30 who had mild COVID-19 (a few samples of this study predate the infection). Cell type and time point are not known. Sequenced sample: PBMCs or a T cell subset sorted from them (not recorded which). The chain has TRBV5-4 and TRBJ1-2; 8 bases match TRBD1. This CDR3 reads CASSRGQGEFNGYTF. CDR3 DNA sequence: TGTGCCAGCAGTCGAGGACAGGGAGAATTTAATGGCTACACCTTC.